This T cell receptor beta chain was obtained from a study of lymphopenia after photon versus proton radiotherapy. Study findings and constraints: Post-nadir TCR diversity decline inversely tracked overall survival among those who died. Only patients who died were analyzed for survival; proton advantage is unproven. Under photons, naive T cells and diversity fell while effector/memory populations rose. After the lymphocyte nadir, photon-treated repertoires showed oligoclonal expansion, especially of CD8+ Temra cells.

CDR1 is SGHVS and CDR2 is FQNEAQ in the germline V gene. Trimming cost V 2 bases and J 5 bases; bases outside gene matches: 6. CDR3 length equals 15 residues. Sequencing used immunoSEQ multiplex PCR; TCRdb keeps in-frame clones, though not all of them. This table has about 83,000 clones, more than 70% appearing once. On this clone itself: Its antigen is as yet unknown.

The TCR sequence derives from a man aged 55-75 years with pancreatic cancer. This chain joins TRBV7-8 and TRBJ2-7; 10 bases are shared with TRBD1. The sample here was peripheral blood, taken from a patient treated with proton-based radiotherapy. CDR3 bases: TGTGCCAGCAGCTTACCGAGGACAGGGGGGAACGAGCAGTACTTC. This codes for CASSLPRTGGNEQYF.